This T cell receptor beta chain derives from a study of radiotherapy plus CTLA-4 blockade in lung cancer (dated by TCRdb to 2016 to 2018). With respect to the entire study: Among enrolled patients, about 19% had an objective response and 30% to 35% reached disease control. The study at large found these results: The strongest predictors of response were reported to be early dynamic shifts in blood T cell clones along with a rise in serum interferon-beta following radiation. After treatment with radiotherapy and ipilimumab, TCR clones that originated in tumors expanded in peripheral blood.

The library was produced with the immunoSEQ multiplex PCR assay. TCRdb took over this immuneACCESS table, retaining in-frame rearrangements with V and J assigned. Such tables are incomplete; in checked studies, under half of the missing clones stem from an unresolved V gene, and the remainder is unexplained. The table for this sample lists about 97,000 clones; approximately 74% of them were counted only once. In total, the top ten clones hold 2.5% to 3% of the sample. Based on the germline V gene, the CDR1 and CDR2 sequences are SGHTA and FQGTGA. The CDR3 starts with the cysteine, ends with the phenylalanine, and has 15 residues. Only the CDR3 region is kept as DNA, spanning 45 bases read in frame from base 1. The germline ends are 16 bases apart after V is trimmed by 5 bases and J by 6 bases. Regarding this clone: Its antigen is unknown. Within one base of it there is no much larger clone, and no base qualities were kept.

In this study, focal radiation therapy paired with CTLA-4 blockade (ipilimumab) was tested in patients who had chemo-refractory metastatic non-small-cell lung cancer. Here the sequenced sample was peripheral blood, taken from a patient treated with radiotherapy plus ipilimumab. The TCR comes from a human donor with non-small cell lung cancer who had a partial response to radiotherapy plus ipilimumab. Some clones in this sample may be carry-over from other donors' samples. The chain is assembled from TRBV7-3 and TRBJ2-2; tentative D gene TRBD2, with 6 bases matching. The sequenced DNA: TGTGCCAGCAGCCCTCGGGGGAGGAGGGCCGGGGAGCTGTTTTTT. It encodes CASSPRGRRAGELFF.